The rows below give T cell receptor beta chains drawn from one sample of a study of T cells in Graves' hyperthyroidism and ophthalmopathy. TCRdb used MiXCR to reprocess the multiplex PCR reads, holding one entry per CDR3 protein. The sample yields more than 350,000 distinct CDR3 sequences, about 15% seen once. The sequenced sample was blood. The receptors were gathered from a woman aged 25 to 39 with Graves' hyperthyroidism. The CDR3 runs from the conserved cysteine through the conserved F or W. A D gene is named only where the DNA matches it firmly. Where a row states a size, it is once, few, many or the class of an expanded clone; other rows omit it.

clone_size: .
d_call: .
cdr3_length: 12
j_call: TRBJ2-5
v_call: TRBV7-9
cdr3_nt: TGTGCCAGCAGCTTCAACCAAGAGGCCCAGTACTTC
cdr3_aa: CASSFNQEAQYF

clone_size: .
d_call: .
cdr3_length: 16
j_call: TRBJ1-3
v_call: TRBV7-2
cdr3_nt: TGTGCCAGCAGCTCGTCAGGGACCCCGCGGGGAAACACCATATATTTT
cdr3_aa: CASSSSGTPRGNTIYF

clone_size: many
d_call: .
cdr3_length: 11
j_call: TRBJ2-1
v_call: TRBV30
cdr3_nt: TGTGCCTGGAGTTTAGGAGGAGGGCAGTTCTTC
cdr3_aa: CAWSLGGGQFF

clone_size: many
d_call: .
cdr3_length: 14
j_call: TRBJ2-5
v_call: TRBV2
cdr3_nt: TGTGCCAGCAGTGAAAATGGAGGGGCTGAGACCCAGTACTTC
cdr3_aa: CASSENGGAETQYF

clone_size: few
d_call: .
cdr3_length: 13
j_call: TRBJ2-7
v_call: TRBV12-3/TRBV12-4
cdr3_nt: TGTGCCAGCAGTTTTCAGGGCTCCTACGAGCGGTACTTC
cdr3_aa: CASSFQGSYERYF

clone_size: many
d_call: TRBD2
cdr3_length: 15
j_call: TRBJ2-1
v_call: TRBV29-1
cdr3_nt: TGCAGCGTCCAGACTAGCGAAAGCTCCTACAATGAGCAGTTCTTC
cdr3_aa: CSVQTSESSYNEQFF

clone_size: many
d_call: TRBD1
cdr3_length: 15
j_call: TRBJ2-1
v_call: TRBV27
cdr3_nt: TGTGCCAGCAGTCTTAGGACAGGGGGGTTGCATGAGCAGTTCTTC
cdr3_aa: CASSLRTGGLHEQFF

clone_size: .
d_call: TRBD1
cdr3_length: 13
j_call: TRBJ2-3
v_call: TRBV5-6
cdr3_nt: TGTGCCAGCAGTCGTCCCGGGACAGGGTGGGGGTATTTT
cdr3_aa: CASSRPGTGWGYF

clone_size: few
d_call: .
cdr3_length: 14
j_call: TRBJ1-6
v_call: TRBV5-1
cdr3_nt: TGCGCCAGCAGCTTGGGGACTACCAATTCACCCCTCCACTTT
cdr3_aa: CASSLGTTNSPLHF

clone_size: few
d_call: .
cdr3_length: 15
j_call: TRBJ2-1
v_call: TRBV6-1
cdr3_nt: TGTGCCAGCTCTCTACCCGGAACGGCTTACAATGAGCAGTTCTTC
cdr3_aa: CASSLPGTAYNEQFF

clone_size: .
d_call: .
cdr3_length: 14
j_call: TRBJ2-1
v_call: TRBV28
cdr3_nt: TGTGCCAGCAGCCGACTAGTAACCTACAATGAGCAGTTCTTC
cdr3_aa: CASSRLVTYNEQFF

clone_size: many
d_call: TRBD2
cdr3_length: 13
j_call: TRBJ2-7
v_call: TRBV28
cdr3_nt: TGTGCCATCAGGACTAGCGACTCCTACGAGCAGTACTTC
cdr3_aa: CAIRTSDSYEQYF

clone_size: .
d_call: .
cdr3_length: 16
j_call: TRBJ1-3
v_call: TRBV7-9
cdr3_nt: TGTGCCAGCAGCTTAGATCCGGGGACCTCTGGAAACACCATATATTTT
cdr3_aa: CASSLDPGTSGNTIYF

clone_size: .
d_call: TRBD1
cdr3_length: 14
j_call: TRBJ2-7
v_call: TRBV20-1
cdr3_nt: TGCAGTGCTAGAGATGGACAGGGGTTCGGGGAGCAGTACTTC
cdr3_aa: CSARDGQGFGEQYF

clone_size: many
d_call: .
cdr3_length: 13
j_call: TRBJ2-7
v_call: TRBV20-1
cdr3_nt: TGCAGTGCTAGTCCTCAGGGCTCCTACGAGCAGTACTTC
cdr3_aa: CSASPQGSYEQYF

clone_size: many
d_call: TRBD2
cdr3_length: 15
j_call: TRBJ2-7
v_call: TRBV18
cdr3_nt: TGTGCCAGCTCACCCATCTCGACTAGCGGGTACGAGCAGTACTTC
cdr3_aa: CASSPISTSGYEQYF

clone_size: many
d_call: .
cdr3_length: 13
j_call: TRBJ2-3
v_call: TRBV20-1
cdr3_nt: TGCAGTGCTAGACTGAGGGGCACAGATACGCAGTATTTT
cdr3_aa: CSARLRGTDTQYF

clone_size: .
d_call: TRBD2
cdr3_length: 13
j_call: TRBJ2-5
v_call: TRBV20-1
cdr3_nt: TGCAGTGCCTTAGCGGGAGCGAAAGAGACCCAGTACTTC
cdr3_aa: CSALAGAKETQYF

clone_size: .
d_call: .
cdr3_length: 8
j_call: TRBJ2-1
v_call: TRBV5-5
cdr3_nt: TGTGCCAGCAGCACGGGGTTCTTC
cdr3_aa: CASSTGFF

clone_size: few
d_call: TRBD2
cdr3_length: 13
j_call: TRBJ2-2
v_call: TRBV28
cdr3_nt: TGTGGCTCACTAGCGCCGAACACCGGGGAGCTGTTTTTT
cdr3_aa: CGSLAPNTGELFF

clone_size: many
d_call: .
cdr3_length: 12
j_call: TRBJ2-1
v_call: TRBV30
cdr3_nt: TGTGCCTGGAGTTTACAGAGAAATGAGCAGTTCTTC
cdr3_aa: CAWSLQRNEQFF

clone_size: .
d_call: .
cdr3_length: 14
j_call: TRBJ1-1
v_call: TRBV27
cdr3_nt: TGTGCCAGCAGTCCTTTCAGGGTGAACACTGAAGCTTTCTTT
cdr3_aa: CASSPFRVNTEAFF

clone_size: few
d_call: TRBD1
cdr3_length: 16
j_call: TRBJ2-7
v_call: TRBV20-1
cdr3_nt: TGCAGTGCTAGCCTCGGGGACAGGCTTACCAATCGTGAGCAGTACTTC
cdr3_aa: CSASLGDRLTNREQYF

clone_size: many
d_call: .
cdr3_length: 13
j_call: TRBJ2-1
v_call: TRBV24-1
cdr3_nt: TGTGCCACCAGTGTTCAGCGCCACAATGAGCAGTTCTTC
cdr3_aa: CATSVQRHNEQFF